The 8 T cell receptor beta chains given below trace back to one sample, sequenced in a study of blood T cell repertoires in COVID-19. The method was immunoSEQ multiplex PCR; TCRdb's version includes in-frame clones alone and lacks a portion of them. The sample has about 90,000 clones, 80% to 85% seen once. Sequences were obtained from peripheral blood. These receptors were collected from a man aged 55 to 70 with acute or convalescent COVID-19.

V is TRBV19 and J is TRBJ1-3; 10 nucleotides agree with TRBD1. The CDR3 runs to 18 residues. V was clipped by 5 bases and J by 4 bases; unmatched bases: 14. CDR1 is LNHDA and CDR2 is SQIVND in the germline V gene (reference sequence). The CDR3 is CASSAGQGRVDLGNTIYF. In DNA form, the CDR3 reads TGTGCCAGTAGTGCGGGACAGGGGAGAGTCGATCTAGGAAACACCATATATTTT.

The gene calls are TRBV6-5 and TRBJ1-5; 7 nucleotides match TRBD1. Unmatched junction bases numbered 2, after V lost 6 bases and J lost 3 bases. From germline, CDR1 is MNHEY and CDR2 SVGAGI. The CDR3 loop spans 13 amino acids. CDR3 sequence reads: CASRTGINQPQHF. Here the CDR3 DNA reads TGTGCCAGCAGGACAGGGATCAATCAGCCCCAGCATTTT.

The chain employs TRBV6-5 and TRBJ1-2; D unclear. With 0 bases removed from V and 4 bases from J, the gap between germline ends came to 9 bases. The CDR3 length is 14 residues. Germline-derived CDR1 and CDR2 are MNHEY and SVGAGI. CDR3 sequence reads: CASSYSREAYGYTF. The CDR3 DNA reads as TGTGCCAGCAGTTACTCGAGGGAGGCCTATGGCTACACCTTC.

The rearrangement uses TRBV11-2 and TRBJ2-1; the D gene is possibly TRBD2 (6 bases). V gave up 1 base and J gave up 4 bases, with 11 bases separating them. This CDR3 comprises 15 residues. CDR1 is SGHAT and CDR2 is FQNNGV in the germline V gene. CDR3 amino acids: CASSLGAGRYNEQFF. The CDR3 DNA sequence: TGTGCCAGCAGCTTAGGAGCGGGCCGGTACAATGAGCAGTTCTTC.

This chain uses TRBV24-1 with TRBJ1-5; D unresolved. The germline CDR1 and CDR2 sequences are KGHDR and SFDVKD. This CDR3 has 13 residues. Trimming left V 5 bases short and J 1 base short, with 5 bases between. CDR3 DNA: TGTGCCACCAGTGGGCGGAGCAATCAGCCCCAGCATTTT. Protein sequence: CATSGRSNQPQHF.

J is TRBJ1-2 and V is TRBV29-1, with 7 positions matching TRBD1. This CDR3 region has 13 residues. Losses at the gene ends were 5 bases for V and 7 bases for J; bases not matched to a gene: 10. From germline, CDR1 is SQVTM and CDR2 ANQGSEA. In DNA, the CDR3 is TGCAGCGTTATAGGCAGACAGGGCAGTGGCTACACCTTC. The encoded protein is CSVIGRQGSGYTF. Drawing the rest from reference TRBV29-1 and TRBJ1-2, the complete variable domain is SAVISQKPSRDICQRGTSLTIQCQVDSQVTMMFWYRQQPGQSLTLIATANQGSEATYESGFVIDKFPISRPNLTFSTLTVSNMSPEDSSIYLCSVIGRQGSGYTFGSGTRLTVV.

This clone has a single count. V is TRBV12-3 or TRBV12-4 and J is TRBJ2-1; tentatively, D is TRBD2 (6 bases). The ends were cut back, 0 bases at V and 8 bases at J, with 8 bases in the middle. The CDR3 is 13 amino acids. CDR3 nucleotides: TGTGCCAGCAGTTTAGCGCGGAGGGATGAGCAGTTCTTC. It is translated as CASSLARRDEQFF.

The chain links TRBV24-1 to TRBJ1-4, with TRBD1 matching 7 bases. The germline gives CDR1 KGHDR, CDR2 SFDVKD. The CDR3 sequence is 12 residues long. V lost 5 bases, J lost 11 bases, and 4 bases stayed unmatched. CDR3 sequence (DNA): TGTGCCACCAGTGCTGGGGGACAGAAACTGTTTTTT. This translates into CATSAGGQKLFF.